This TCR beta chain stems from a study of T cell repertoires in cytomegalovirus infection. Study in general: CMV infection and matching HLA type were both indicated by public TCR beta signatures.

TCRdb re-analysed the reads in MiXCR, keeping a single row per CDR3 protein. Of a few hundred thousand distinct CDR3 sequences listed, about 39% are singletons. As to this clonotype: Its matching antigen is unknown.

CDR3 size: 16 residues. Losses at the gene ends were 7 bases for V and 5 bases for J; bases not matched to a gene: 12. Germline V CDR1 and CDR2: MDHEN, SYDVKM. The TCR originated in a human donor in good health (CMV status not recorded). Some clones in this sample may be carry-over from other donors' samples. Sequenced here: cultured PBMCs, sampled from culture after CMV antigen stimulation. The rearrangement joins TRBV28 to TRBJ2-5; 11 bases match TRBD1. The CDR3 DNA sequence: TGTGCCAGCAACCCTTCCCCCGGACAGGGGGCTGAGACCCAGTACTTC. Its translation is CASNPSPGQGAETQYF.